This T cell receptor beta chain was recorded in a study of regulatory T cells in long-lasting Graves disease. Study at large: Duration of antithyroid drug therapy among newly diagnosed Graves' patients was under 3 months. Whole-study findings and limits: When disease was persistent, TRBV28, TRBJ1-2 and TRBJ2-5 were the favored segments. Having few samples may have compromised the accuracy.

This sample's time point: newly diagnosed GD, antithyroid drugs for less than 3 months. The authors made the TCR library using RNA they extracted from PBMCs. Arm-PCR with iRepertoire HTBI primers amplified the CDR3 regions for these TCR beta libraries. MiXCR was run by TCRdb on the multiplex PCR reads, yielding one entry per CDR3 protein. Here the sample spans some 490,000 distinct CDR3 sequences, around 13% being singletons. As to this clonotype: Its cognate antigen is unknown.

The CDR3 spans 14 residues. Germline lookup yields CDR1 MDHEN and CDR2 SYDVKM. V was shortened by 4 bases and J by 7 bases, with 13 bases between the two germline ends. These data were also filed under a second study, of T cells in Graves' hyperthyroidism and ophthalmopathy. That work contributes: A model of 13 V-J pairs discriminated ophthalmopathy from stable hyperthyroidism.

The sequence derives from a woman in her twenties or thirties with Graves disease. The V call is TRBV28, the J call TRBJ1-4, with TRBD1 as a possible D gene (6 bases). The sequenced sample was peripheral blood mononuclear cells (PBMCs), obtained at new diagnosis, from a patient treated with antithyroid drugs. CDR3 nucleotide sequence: TGTGCCAGCAGTTCAACAGGGCGGGCTGAAAAACTGTTTTTT. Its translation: CASSSTGRAEKLFF.